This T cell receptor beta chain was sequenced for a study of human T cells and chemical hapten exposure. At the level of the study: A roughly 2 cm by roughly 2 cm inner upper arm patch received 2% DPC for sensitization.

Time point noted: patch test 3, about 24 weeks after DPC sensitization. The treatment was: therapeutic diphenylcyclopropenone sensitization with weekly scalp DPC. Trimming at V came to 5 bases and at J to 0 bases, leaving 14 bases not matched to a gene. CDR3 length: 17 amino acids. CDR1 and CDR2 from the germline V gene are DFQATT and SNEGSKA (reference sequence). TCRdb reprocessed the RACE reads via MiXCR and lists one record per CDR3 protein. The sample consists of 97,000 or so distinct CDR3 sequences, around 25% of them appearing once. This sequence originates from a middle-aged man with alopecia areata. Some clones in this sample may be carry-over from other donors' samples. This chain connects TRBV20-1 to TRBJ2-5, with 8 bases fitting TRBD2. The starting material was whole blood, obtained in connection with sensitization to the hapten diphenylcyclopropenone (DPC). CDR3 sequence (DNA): TGCAGTGCTTCACGAGTTAGTAGCGGGATAGACCAAGAGACCCAGTACTTC. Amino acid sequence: CSASRVSSGIDQETQYF.